This T cell receptor (beta chain) is drawn from a study of a mutant IDH1 vaccine in newly diagnosed glioma. Study-level information: Sex among treated patients split about 60% male, approximately 40% female; mean age was roughly 40 years. The study held visit V12 at week 35 and visit V13 at week 47.

The study's findings and limits: Among patients, 93.3% showed immune responses induced by the vaccine.

Worth noting for this clone: Its antigen is still unknown.

Time point of the sample: week 47, end of study. The vaccine gave 300 ug of a 20-mer mutant IDH1 peptide subcutaneously per dose. Eight vaccinations went to patients in weeks 1, 3, 5, 7, 11, 15, 19, 23. The method was immunoSEQ multiplex PCR; TCRdb's version includes in-frame clones alone and lacks a portion of them. Of about 62,000 clones listed, under 85% are singletons. The source of this sequence is a man younger than 45 with glioma. The specimen was PBMCs, collected from a glioma patient whose treatment included an IDH1 peptide vaccine.

The CDR3, as DNA: TGCGCCAGCAGCCAAGCCCCCCAGGAACTGTTTTTT. It specifies CASSQAPQELFF. This rearrangement joins TRBV4-1 to TRBJ1-4; no firm D call. CDR3 length equals 12 residues. V was cut by 1 base and J by 12 bases, with 9 bases left in between. Germline-derived CDR1 and CDR2 are MGHRA and YSYEKL.